This T cell receptor beta chain appears in the sequencing data of a study of blood T cell repertoires in COVID-19. Study-wide background: Sample material is recorded as cDNA or gDNA derived from T cells, B-cell-depleted T cells, or PBMCs.

Sequenced by immunoSEQ multiplex PCR; TCRdb stores in-frame clones only, minus some. The sample yields around 24,000 clones, around 90% seen once. The sequencing input was peripheral blood. The source is a woman in her 70s with active COVID-19.

CDR3 sequence: CASSPPAGANEQFF. The CDR3 DNA is TGTGCCAGCTCACCACCGGCAGGGGCCAATGAGCAGTTCTTC. This chain links TRBV18 with TRBJ2-1; D might be TRBD1 (6 bases). Germline assignment: CDR1 KGHSH and CDR2 LQKENI. The CDR3 is 14 amino acids. V dropped 0 bases and J dropped 6 bases, with 9 bases sitting between them.